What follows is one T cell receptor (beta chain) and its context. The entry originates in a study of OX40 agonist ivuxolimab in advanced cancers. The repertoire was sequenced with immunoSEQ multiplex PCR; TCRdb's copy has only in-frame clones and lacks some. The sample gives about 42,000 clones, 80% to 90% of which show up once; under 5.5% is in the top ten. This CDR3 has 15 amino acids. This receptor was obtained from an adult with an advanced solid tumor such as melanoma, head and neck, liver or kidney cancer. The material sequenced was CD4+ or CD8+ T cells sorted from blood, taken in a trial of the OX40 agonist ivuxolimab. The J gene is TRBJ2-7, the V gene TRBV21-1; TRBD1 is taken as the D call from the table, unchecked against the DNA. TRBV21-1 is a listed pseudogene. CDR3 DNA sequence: TGTGCCAGCAGCACCACCGGGACAGGGACCTACGAGCAGTACTTC. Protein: CASSTTGTGTYEQYF.